The 30 T cell receptor beta chains below were found in one sample sequenced in a study of blood T cell repertoires in COVID-19. Sequencing used immunoSEQ multiplex PCR; TCRdb keeps in-frame clones, though not all of them. The table includes roughly 240,000 clones, about 82% detected once. The material sequenced was PBMCs or T cells enriched from blood (not recorded which). The receptors were gathered from a woman aged 45-65 years with acute COVID-19.

The V and J genes are TRBV9 and TRBJ1-3, with 7 nucleotides matching TRBD1. In germline, CDR1 is SGDLS, CDR2 YYNGEE. V lost 4 bases to trimming and J lost 2 bases; unmatched junction nucleotides: 9. The CDR3 runs 16 residues. CDR3 bases: TGTGCCAGCAGCCCACACACAGGGGCGACTGGAAACACCATATATTTT. Its protein product is CASSPHTGATGNTIYF. The full variable domain, in which reference TRBV9 and TRBJ1-3 provide the parts outside the CDR3, is DSGVTQTPKHLITATGQRVTLRCSPRSGDLSVYWYQQSLDQGLQFLIQYYNGEERAKGNILERFSAQQFPDLHSELNLSSLELGDSALYFCASSPHTGATGNTIYFGEGSWLTVV.

The V and J genes are TRBV10-3 and TRBJ1-2, with D tentatively TRBD1 (6 bases). Trimming took off 2 bases at V and 4 bases at J, with 8 bases between the two ends. The CDR3 has 13 residues. Germline CDR1 and CDR2: ENHRY and SYGVKD. The CDR3, as DNA: TGTGCCATCAGTGAGGTAGGGGGCTATGGCTACACCTTC. Its protein is CAISEVGGYGYTF.

The chain employs TRBV29-1 and TRBJ1-5; the D gene is possibly TRBD1 (5 bases). Germline V lookup: CDR1 SQVTM, CDR2 ANQGSEA. V was pared by 6 bases and J by 0 bases, with 12 bases between. This CDR3 spans 14 amino acids. The CDR3 sequence is CSVRGGDSNQPQHF. The CDR3 DNA is TGCAGCGTCCGGGGGGGGGATAGCAATCAGCCCCAGCATTTT.

V is TRBV5-3 and J is TRBJ1-4; 10 bases are a match to TRBD1. TRBV5-3 is flagged as an ORF with uncertain function. With 1 base clipped from V and 8 bases from J, the junction kept 5 bases outside the gene matches. This CDR3 contains 15 residues. The CDR3 nucleotides are TGTGCCAGAAGCTTGTGGGGACAGGGGCACGAAAAACTGTTTTTT. Amino acid sequence: CARSLWGQGHEKLFF.

V and J are TRBV9 and TRBJ1-1; D unclear. Trimming stripped 2 bases from V and 4 bases from J, with 6 bases between. Per germline, CDR1 SGDLS and CDR2 YYNGEE. CDR3 length: 12 residues. The CDR3 nucleotides are TGTGCCAGCAGCGTTCCCTCCACTGAAGCTTTCTTT. Translating it yields CASSVPSTEAFF.

The rearrangement uses TRBV9 and TRBJ1-1; 11 bases fit TRBD1. The CDR3 totals 16 residues. CDR1 and CDR2 (germline): SGDLS, YYNGEE. V lost 4 bases, J lost 0 bases, and 5 bases stayed unmatched. The CDR3 bases are TGTGCCAGCAGCATCAGGACAGGGGGCTTGAACACTGAAGCTTTCTTT. Translating gives CASSIRTGGLNTEAFF.

In its sample, this clone was seen a few times. The chain links TRBV5-8 to TRBJ1-2, with D uncertain. Germline V lookup: CDR1 SGHTS, CDR2 YDEGEE. Trimming left V 1 base short and J 5 bases short, with 15 bases between. This CDR3 region has 15 residues. The CDR3 coding sequence is TGTGCCAGCAGCTTGCCCCCCGGAGGTCTTTATGGCTACACCTTC. Its protein product is CASSLPPGGLYGYTF.

This clone was observed a handful of times. The V and J genes are TRBV6-2 or TRBV6-3 and TRBJ2-3, with D maybe TRBD1 (6 bases). This CDR3 spans 14 amino acids. The ends were cut back, 2 bases at V and 1 base at J, with 7 bases in the middle. CDR1 and CDR2 (germline): MNHEY, SVGEGT. CDR3: CASSYGGGTDTQYF. The CDR3 nucleotides read TGTGCCAGCAGTTACGGGGGCGGCACAGATACGCAGTATTTT.

In nucleotides, the CDR3 is TGTGCCAGCAGCTTCGGGAGCAATCAGCCCCAGCATTTT. Protein sequence: CASSFGSNQPQHF. The V call is TRBV7-9, the J call TRBJ1-5; D remains unclear. The CDR3 sequence is 13 residues long. Trimming shortened V by 3 bases and J by 1 base, and 4 bases separated the two germline ends. Germline-derived CDR1 and CDR2 are SEHNR and FQNEAQ (reference sequence). Together with reference TRBV7-9 and TRBJ1-5, the CDR3 gives the full variable domain: DTGVSQNPRHKITKRGQNVTFRCDPISEHNRLYWYRQTLGQGPEFLTYFQNEAQLEKSRLLSDRFSAERPKGSFSTLEIQRTEQGDSAMYLCASSFGSNQPQHFGDGTRLSIL.

V usage is TRBV25-1 and J usage is TRBJ1-3; maybe TRBD1 (6 bases). CDR3 length: 14 residues. Germline CDR1 MGHDK, CDR2 SYGVNS. The V end was cut by 5 bases, the J end by 7 bases, with 15 bases between. The CDR3 region has the DNA TGTGCCAGCAGTCTAACAGGGTCGGGGAACACCATATATTTT. Translated, it gives CASSLTGSGNTIYF.

The chain employs TRBV4-3 and TRBJ1-2; 8 bases agree with TRBD1. The CDR3 extends over 15 amino acids. Germline assignment: CDR1 LGHNA and CDR2 YSLEER. V was clipped by 0 bases and J by 13 bases; unmatched bases: 13. The CDR3 reads CASSQDLGQGGVCTF. CDR3 coding DNA: TGCGCCAGCAGCCAAGATCTCGGACAGGGAGGGGTCTGCACCTTC.

The CDR3 nucleotides read TGCGCCAGCAGCTTGGCGCCGCCGGGAGAGACCCAGTACTTC. Translated: CASSLAPPGETQYF. The rearrangement joins TRBV5-1 to TRBJ2-5; D gene ambiguous. In germline, CDR1 is SGHRS, CDR2 YFSETQ. This CDR3 contains 14 residues. Trimming left V 0 bases short and J 4 bases short, with 10 bases between. The full variable domain, rest sourced from reference TRBV5-1 and TRBJ2-5, is KAGVTQTPRYLIKTRGQQVTLSCSPISGHRSVSWYQQTPGQGLQFLFEYFSETQRNKGNFPGRFSGRQFSNSRSEMNVSTLELGDSALYLCASSLAPPGETQYFGPGTRLLVL.

This clone was found once. The CDR3 loop is CASSQDGTGFEPQHF. As DNA, the CDR3 is TGTGCCAGCAGCCAAGATGGAACAGGATTCGAGCCCCAGCATTTT. The chain employs TRBV3-1 (or the pseudogene TRBV3-2) and TRBJ1-5; TRBD1 might be the D (5 bases). CDR1 and CDR2 from the germline V gene are LGHDT and YNNKEL (reference sequence). The ends were cut back, 0 bases at V and 8 bases at J, with 14 bases in the middle. This CDR3 spans 15 amino acids.

This chain joins TRBV7-3 and TRBJ1-1; D not certain. Per the germline V gene, CDR1 is SGHTA and CDR2 is FQGTGA. V was trimmed by 4 bases and J by 6 bases, leaving 15 bases between them. CDR3 length: 14 residues. CDR3 nucleotides: TGTGCCAGCAGCTCGTCGGGGAAGTTGGCTGAAGCTTTCTTT. Translating it yields CASSSSGKLAEAFF.

The chain recombines TRBV30 with TRBJ2-1; D is perhaps TRBD1 (6 bases). The CDR3 runs to 13 residues. The V gene lost 2 bases and the J gene lost 10 bases, with 15 bases spanning the gap. Germline loops: CDR1 GTSNPN, CDR2 SVGIG (reference sequence). The CDR3 loop is CAWSLNFQGEQFF. The CDR3 coding sequence is TGTGCCTGGAGTTTAAACTTTCAGGGGGAGCAGTTCTTC.

The genes are TRBV4-1 and TRBJ1-3; no definite D call. CDR1 and CDR2 (germline): MGHRA, YSYEKL. This CDR3 region has 19 residues. V was pared by 0 bases and J by 0 bases, with 18 bases between. The CDR3 region has the DNA TGCGCCAGCAGCCAAGATCGCAGTGGGCAGGCTTACTCTGGAAACACCATATATTTT. Amino acid sequence: CASSQDRSGQAYSGNTIYF.

The V and J genes are TRBV5-1 and TRBJ1-1; D remains ambiguous. V gave up 0 bases and J gave up 0 bases, with 12 bases separating them. The germline gives CDR1 SGHRS, CDR2 YFSETQ. The CDR3 spans 16 residues. DNA for the CDR3: TGCGCCAGCAGCTTGGCCCAGGTTAACATGAACACTGAAGCTTTCTTT. Protein: CASSLAQVNMNTEAFF.

The V call is TRBV30, the J call TRBJ1-1; possible D gene TRBD1, 5 bases. Germline CDR1 and CDR2: GTSNPN and SVGIG (reference sequence). The CDR3 totals 17 residues. V was trimmed by 3 bases and J by 4 bases, leaving 24 bases between them. CDR3 DNA sequence: TGTGCCTGGAGACAAGGGGTTAGGATGGACGCGGCCACTGAAGCTTTCTTT. Translated, it gives CAWRQGVRMDAATEAFF.

The CDR3 is CASSYPTGLSGNTIYF. The CDR3 DNA follows: TGTGCCAGCAGTTACCCTACAGGGCTCTCTGGAAACACCATATATTTT. The chain couples TRBV6-5 to TRBJ1-3, with TRBD1 as a possible D gene (6 bases). V was cut by 2 bases and J by 0 bases, with 11 bases left in between. The germline gives CDR1 MNHEY, CDR2 SVGAGI. The CDR3 runs 16 residues.

This clone is a singleton in its sample. This sequence joins TRBV10-3 and TRBJ2-3; 8 bases match TRBD2. The germline V gene encodes CDR1 ENHRY and CDR2 SYGVKD. This CDR3 has 16 amino acids. V lost 5 bases to trimming and J lost 0 bases; unmatched junction nucleotides: 7. For the CDR3, the DNA is TGTGCCATCAGTAAACTAGCGGATATTAGCACAGATACGCAGTATTTT. It yields the protein CAISKLADISTDTQYF.

This chain links TRBV7-2 with TRBJ1-1; TRBD1 is a possible D gene (5 bases). Deletions cut 0 bases from V and 1 base from J, with 12 bases between. Germline V CDR1 and CDR2: SGHTA, FQGNSA. CDR3 size: 16 residues. The CDR3 nucleotides read TGTGCCAGCAGCTTAGCGGGGGGACGGACGAACACTGAAGCTTTCTTT. Its protein product is CASSLAGGRTNTEAFF.

CDR3 DNA sequence: TGTGCCAGTACTTCTTCCCGGGACAGAGATAATTCACCCCTCCACTTT. Translation: CASTSSRDRDNSPLHF. This sequence joins TRBV19 and TRBJ1-6, with 7 bases matching TRBD1. This CDR3 has 16 amino acids. Germline-derived CDR1 and CDR2 are LNHDA and SQIVND (reference sequence). The J segment lost 5 bases and the V segment lost 7 bases, leaving 11 bases of the junction unmatched.

The chain recombines TRBV7-8 with TRBJ1-2; the D is unclear. Germline V gene lookup returns CDR1 SGHVS and CDR2 FQNEAQ. Between the trimmed V and J ends, which lost 0 bases and 4 bases, there was a span of 9 bases. The CDR3 contains 14 residues. This chain's CDR3 is CASSLAEGIYGYTF. The CDR3 nucleotides read TGTGCCAGCAGCTTAGCGGAGGGTATCTATGGCTACACCTTC.

The chain uses TRBV5-6 and TRBJ2-7, with 8 bases that match TRBD2. This CDR3 is built from 15 residues. Per the germline V gene, CDR1 is SGHDT and CDR2 is YYEEEE. V was clipped by 2 bases and J by 5 bases; unmatched bases: 9. The CDR3 nucleotides read TGTGCCAGCAGCTTCCTTAGCGGGGTATTCCACGAGCAGTACTTC. Encoded protein: CASSFLSGVFHEQYF.

The chain combines TRBV3-1 (or the pseudogene TRBV3-2) with TRBJ2-5; possibly TRBD2 for D (6 bases). The germline CDR1 and CDR2 sequences are LGHDT and YNNKEL (reference sequence). The length of the CDR3 is 16 residues. Trimming stripped 4 bases from V and 4 bases from J, with 19 bases between. The CDR3 sequence is CASSPMPGLPRETQYF. As DNA, the CDR3 is TGTGCCAGCAGCCCCATGCCGGGACTCCCTCGAGAGACCCAGTACTTC.

This clone was counted only a few times. This chain links TRBV5-1 with TRBJ2-5, with D unclear. The CDR3 covers 13 residues. Germline V gene sequence: CDR1 SGHRS, CDR2 YFSETQ. V lost 1 base, J lost 2 bases, and 6 bases lay in between. CDR3 nucleotides: TGCGCCAGCAGCTTGACGGTTCAAGAGACCCAGTACTTC. This gives the protein CASSLTVQETQYF.

The V call is TRBV10-2, the J call TRBJ1-2, with a possible D match to TRBD1 (5 bases). CDR3 size: 14 residues. From germline, CDR1 is WSHSY and CDR2 SAAADI. V lost 6 bases and J 6 bases, leaving 17 bases between the germline ends. Here the CDR3 reads CASSFREGSDGYTF. The CDR3 DNA reads as TGCGCCAGCAGCTTCAGGGAGGGGAGTGATGGCTACACCTTC.

This chain joins TRBV29-1 and TRBJ1-3; possible D gene TRBD1, 5 bases. V lost 6 bases, J lost 0 bases, and 9 bases lay in between. CDR3 length equals 13 residues. Germline V gene data show CDR1 as SQVTM and CDR2 as ANQGSEA. CDR3 nucleotide sequence: TGCAGCGTGACGGGGGACTCTGGAAACACCATATATTTT. Translation gives CSVTGDSGNTIYF.

This clone was seen only once. The chain joins TRBV12-3 or TRBV12-4 to TRBJ2-7; D possibly corresponds to TRBD2 (6 bases). V was shortened by 2 bases and J by 4 bases, with 9 bases between the two germline ends. The CDR3 totals 13 residues. CDR3 in amino acids: CASSLPGTYEQYF. In DNA, the CDR3 is TGTGCCAGCAGTTTACCCGGGACTTACGAGCAGTACTTC.

V is TRBV11-1 and J is TRBJ1-1; D is possibly TRBD1 (5 bases). V was pared by 1 base and J by 3 bases, with 9 bases between. CDR3 length equals 14 residues. Per germline, CDR1 SGHAT and CDR2 FQDESV (reference sequence). The CDR3: CASSLGVGDTEAFF. Here the CDR3 DNA reads TGTGCCAGCAGCTTAGGTGTAGGGGACACTGAAGCTTTCTTT.